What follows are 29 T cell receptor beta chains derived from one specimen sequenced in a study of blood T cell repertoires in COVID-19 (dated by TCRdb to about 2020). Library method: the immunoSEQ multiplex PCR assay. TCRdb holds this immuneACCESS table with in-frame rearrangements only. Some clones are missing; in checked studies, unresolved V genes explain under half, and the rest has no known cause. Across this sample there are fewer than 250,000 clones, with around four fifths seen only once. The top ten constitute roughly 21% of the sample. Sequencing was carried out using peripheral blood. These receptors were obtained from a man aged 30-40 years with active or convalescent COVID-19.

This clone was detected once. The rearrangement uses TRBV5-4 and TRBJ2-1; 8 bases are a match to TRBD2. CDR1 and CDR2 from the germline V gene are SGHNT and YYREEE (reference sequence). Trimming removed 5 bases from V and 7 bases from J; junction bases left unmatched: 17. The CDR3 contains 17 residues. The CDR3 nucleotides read TGTGCCAGCAGACACCGGGGGACTAGGTTGGGCGGTAATGAGCAGTTCTTC. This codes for CASRHRGTRLGGNEQFF.

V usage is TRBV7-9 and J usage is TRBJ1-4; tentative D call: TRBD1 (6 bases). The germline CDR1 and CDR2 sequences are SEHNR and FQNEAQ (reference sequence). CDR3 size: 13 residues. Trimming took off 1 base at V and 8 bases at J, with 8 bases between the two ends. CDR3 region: CASSLVQGEKLFF. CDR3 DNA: TGTGCCAGCAGCTTAGTTCAGGGGGAAAAACTGTTTTTT.

In DNA, the CDR3 is TGTGCCAGCAGTTTAACCACCGGCGGGGAGCTGTTTTTT. It specifies CASSLTTGGELFF. This chain links TRBV12-3 or TRBV12-4 with TRBJ2-2; D call uncertain. Trimming took off 2 bases at V and 7 bases at J, with 8 bases between the two ends. The CDR3 covers 13 residues.

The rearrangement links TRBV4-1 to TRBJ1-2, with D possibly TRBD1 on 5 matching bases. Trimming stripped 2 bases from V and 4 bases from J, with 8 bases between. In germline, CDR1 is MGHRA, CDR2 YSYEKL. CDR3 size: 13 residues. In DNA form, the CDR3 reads TGCGCCAGCAGCCAAAAAGGGGCCTATGGCTACACCTTC. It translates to CASSQKGAYGYTF.

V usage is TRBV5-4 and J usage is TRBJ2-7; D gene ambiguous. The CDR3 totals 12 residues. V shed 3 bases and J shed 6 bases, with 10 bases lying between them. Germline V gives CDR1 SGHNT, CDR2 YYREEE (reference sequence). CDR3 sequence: CASSWASPEQYF. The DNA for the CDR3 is TGTGCCAGCAGCTGGGCGTCCCCCGAGCAGTACTTC.

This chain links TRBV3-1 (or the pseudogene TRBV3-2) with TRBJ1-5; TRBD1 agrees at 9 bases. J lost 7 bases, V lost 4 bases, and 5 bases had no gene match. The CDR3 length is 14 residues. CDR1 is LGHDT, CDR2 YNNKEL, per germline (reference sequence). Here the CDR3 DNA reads TGTGCCAGCAGCCGTGGGACAGGGTGGCAGCCCCAGCATTTT. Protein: CASSRGTGWQPQHF.

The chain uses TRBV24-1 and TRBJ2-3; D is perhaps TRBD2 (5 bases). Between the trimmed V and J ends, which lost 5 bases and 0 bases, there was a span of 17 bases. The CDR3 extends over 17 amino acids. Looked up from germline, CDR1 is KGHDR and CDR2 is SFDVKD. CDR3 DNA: TGTGCCACCAGTGGAACACCACTAGGAATGAGCACAGATACGCAGTATTTT. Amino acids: CATSGTPLGMSTDTQYF.

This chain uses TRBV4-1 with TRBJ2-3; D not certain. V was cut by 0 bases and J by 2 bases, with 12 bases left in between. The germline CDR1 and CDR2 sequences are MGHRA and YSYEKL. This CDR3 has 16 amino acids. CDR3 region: CASSQETRRPTDTQYF. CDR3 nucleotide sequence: TGCGCCAGCAGCCAAGAAACTCGCCGCCCCACAGATACGCAGTATTTT.

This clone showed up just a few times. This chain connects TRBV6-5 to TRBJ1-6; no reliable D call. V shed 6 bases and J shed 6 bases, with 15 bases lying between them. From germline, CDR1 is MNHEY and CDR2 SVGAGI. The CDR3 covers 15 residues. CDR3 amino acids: CASRQNLQPNSPLHF. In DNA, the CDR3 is TGTGCCAGCAGACAGAACTTACAGCCTAATTCACCCCTCCACTTT.

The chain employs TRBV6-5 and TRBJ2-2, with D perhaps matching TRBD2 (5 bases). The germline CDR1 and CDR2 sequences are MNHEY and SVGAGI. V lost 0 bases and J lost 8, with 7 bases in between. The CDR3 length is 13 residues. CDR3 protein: CASSYSGGGELFF. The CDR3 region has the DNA TGTGCCAGCAGTTACTCGGGCGGGGGGGAGCTGTTTTTT.

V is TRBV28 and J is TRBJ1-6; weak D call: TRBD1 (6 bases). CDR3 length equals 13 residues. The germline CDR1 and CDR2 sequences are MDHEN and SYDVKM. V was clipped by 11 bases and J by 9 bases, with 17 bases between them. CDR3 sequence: CAGRRDNSSPLHF. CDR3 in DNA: TGTGCCGGGCGTCGGGACAATAGTTCACCCCTCCACTTT. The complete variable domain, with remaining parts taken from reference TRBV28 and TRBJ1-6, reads DVKVTQSSRYLVKRTGEKVFLECVQDMDHENMFWYRQDPGLGLRLIYFSYDVKMKEKGDIPEGYSVSREKKERFSLILESASTNQTSMYLCAGRRDNSSPLHFGNGTRLTVT.

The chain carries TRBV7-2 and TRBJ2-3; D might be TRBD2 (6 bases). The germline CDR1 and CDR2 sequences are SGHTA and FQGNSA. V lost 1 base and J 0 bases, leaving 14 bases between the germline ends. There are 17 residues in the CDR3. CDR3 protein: CASSLEVWRGSTDTQYF. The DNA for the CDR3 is TGTGCCAGCAGCTTAGAGGTTTGGCGGGGCAGCACAGATACGCAGTATTTT.

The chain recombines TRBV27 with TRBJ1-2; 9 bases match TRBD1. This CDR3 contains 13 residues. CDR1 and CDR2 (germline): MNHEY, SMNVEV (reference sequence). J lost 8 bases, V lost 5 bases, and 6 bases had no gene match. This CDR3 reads CASSLDRGIGYTF. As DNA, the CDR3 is TGTGCCAGCAGTCTCGACAGGGGGATCGGCTACACCTTC.

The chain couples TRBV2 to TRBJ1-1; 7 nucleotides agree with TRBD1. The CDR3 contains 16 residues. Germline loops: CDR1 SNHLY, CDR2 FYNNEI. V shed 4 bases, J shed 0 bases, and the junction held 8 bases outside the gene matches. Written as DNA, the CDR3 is TGTGCCAGCAGTGCCATTACTACAGGGGTGAACACTGAAGCTTTCTTT. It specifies CASSAITTGVNTEAFF.

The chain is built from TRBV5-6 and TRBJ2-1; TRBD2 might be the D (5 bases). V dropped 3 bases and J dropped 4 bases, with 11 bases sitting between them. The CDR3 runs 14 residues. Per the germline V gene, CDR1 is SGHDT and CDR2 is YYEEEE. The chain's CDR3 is CASSSLARYNEQFF. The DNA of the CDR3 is TGTGCCAGCAGCTCTCTAGCCAGATACAATGAGCAGTTCTTC.

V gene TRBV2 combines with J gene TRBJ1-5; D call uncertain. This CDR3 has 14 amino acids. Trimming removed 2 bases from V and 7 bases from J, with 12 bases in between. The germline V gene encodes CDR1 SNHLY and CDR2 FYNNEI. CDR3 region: CASSEIRGNQPQHF. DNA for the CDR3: TGTGCCAGCAGTGAAATTCGGGGTAACCAGCCCCAGCATTTT.

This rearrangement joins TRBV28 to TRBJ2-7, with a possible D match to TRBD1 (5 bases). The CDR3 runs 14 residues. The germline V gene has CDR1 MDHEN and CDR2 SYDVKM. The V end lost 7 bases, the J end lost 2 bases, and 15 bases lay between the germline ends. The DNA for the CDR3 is TGTGCCAGCATCCCCAGGACAAGGACCTACGAGCAGTACTTC. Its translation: CASIPRTRTYEQYF.

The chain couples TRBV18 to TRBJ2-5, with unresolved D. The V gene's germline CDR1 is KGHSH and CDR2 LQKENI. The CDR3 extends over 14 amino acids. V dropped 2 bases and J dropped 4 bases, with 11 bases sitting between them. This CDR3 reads CASSPGVERETQYF. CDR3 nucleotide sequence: TGTGCCAGCTCACCAGGAGTAGAACGAGAGACCCAGTACTTC.

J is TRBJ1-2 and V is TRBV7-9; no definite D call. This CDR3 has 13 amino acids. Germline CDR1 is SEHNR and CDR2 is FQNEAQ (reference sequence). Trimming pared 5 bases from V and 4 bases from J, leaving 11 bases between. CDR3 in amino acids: CASSGQDPYGYTF. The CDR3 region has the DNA TGTGCCAGCAGCGGTCAGGATCCCTATGGCTACACCTTC.

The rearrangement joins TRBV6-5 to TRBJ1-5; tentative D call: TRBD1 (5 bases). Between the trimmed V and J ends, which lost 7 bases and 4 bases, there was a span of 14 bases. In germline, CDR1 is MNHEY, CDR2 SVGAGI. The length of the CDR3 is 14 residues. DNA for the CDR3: TGTGCCAGCACAATGCGGGGGGGGAATCAGCCCCAGCATTTT. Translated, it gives CASTMRGGNQPQHF.

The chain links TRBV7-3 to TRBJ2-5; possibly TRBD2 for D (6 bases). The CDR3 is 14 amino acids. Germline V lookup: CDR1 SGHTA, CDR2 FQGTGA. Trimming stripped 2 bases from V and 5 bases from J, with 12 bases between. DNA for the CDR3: TGTGCCAGCAGCTTATACGCTAGCGCCGAGACCCAGTACTTC. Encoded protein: CASSLYASAETQYF.

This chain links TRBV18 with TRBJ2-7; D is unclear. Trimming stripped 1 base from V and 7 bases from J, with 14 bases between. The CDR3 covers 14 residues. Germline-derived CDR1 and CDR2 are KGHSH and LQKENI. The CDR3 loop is CASSPLEPLREQYF. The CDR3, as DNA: TGTGCCAGCTCACCACTCGAGCCTTTGCGTGAGCAGTACTTC.

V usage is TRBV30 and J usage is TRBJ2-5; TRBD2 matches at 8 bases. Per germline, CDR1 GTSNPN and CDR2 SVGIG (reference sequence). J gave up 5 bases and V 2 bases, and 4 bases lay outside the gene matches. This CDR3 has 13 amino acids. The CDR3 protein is CAWSPAGVETQYF. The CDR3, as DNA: TGTGCCTGGAGTCCAGCGGGAGTTGAGACCCAGTACTTC. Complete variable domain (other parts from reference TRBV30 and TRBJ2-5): SQTIHQWPATLVQPVGSPLSLECTVEGTSNPNLYWYRQAAGRGLQLLFYSVGIGQISSEVPQNLSASRPQDRQFILSSKKLLLSDSGFYLCAWSPAGVETQYFGPGTRLLVL.

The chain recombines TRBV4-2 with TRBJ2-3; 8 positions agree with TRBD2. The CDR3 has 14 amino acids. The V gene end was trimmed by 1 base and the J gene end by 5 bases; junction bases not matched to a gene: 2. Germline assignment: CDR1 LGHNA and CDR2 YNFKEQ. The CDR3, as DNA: TGTGCCAGCAGCCAAGGGCGGGAGGAAGATACGCAGTATTTT. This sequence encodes CASSQGREEDTQYF.

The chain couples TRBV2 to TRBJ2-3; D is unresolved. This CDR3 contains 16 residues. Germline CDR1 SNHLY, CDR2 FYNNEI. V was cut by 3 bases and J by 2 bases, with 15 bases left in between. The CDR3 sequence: CASSDTNPGVTDTQYF. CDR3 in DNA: TGTGCCAGCAGTGATACCAACCCAGGCGTCACAGATACGCAGTATTTT.

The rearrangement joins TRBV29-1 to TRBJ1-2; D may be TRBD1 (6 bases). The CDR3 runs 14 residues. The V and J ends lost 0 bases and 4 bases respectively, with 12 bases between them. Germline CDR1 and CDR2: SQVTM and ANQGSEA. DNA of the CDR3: TGCAGCGTTGAAGATCAGGGGCCCCCCTATGGCTACACCTTC. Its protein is CSVEDQGPPYGYTF.

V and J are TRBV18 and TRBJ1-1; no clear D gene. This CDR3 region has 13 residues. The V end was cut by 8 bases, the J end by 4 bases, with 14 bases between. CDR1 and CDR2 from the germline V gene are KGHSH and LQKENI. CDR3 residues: CASAVGGSTEAFF. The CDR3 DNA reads TGTGCCAGCGCAGTTGGAGGGAGCACTGAAGCTTTCTTT.

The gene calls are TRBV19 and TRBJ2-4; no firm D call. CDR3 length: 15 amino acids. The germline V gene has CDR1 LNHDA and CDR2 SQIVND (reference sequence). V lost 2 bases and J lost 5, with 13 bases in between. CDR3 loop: CASSIITNSENIQYF. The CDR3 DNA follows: TGTGCCAGTAGTATAATAACAAACAGTGAAAACATTCAGTACTTC.

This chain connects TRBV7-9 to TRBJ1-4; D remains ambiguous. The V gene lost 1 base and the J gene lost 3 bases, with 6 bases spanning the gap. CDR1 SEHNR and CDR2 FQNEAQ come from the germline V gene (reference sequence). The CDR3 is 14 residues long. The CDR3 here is CASSLGIPNEKLFF. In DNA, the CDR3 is TGTGCCAGCAGCTTAGGTATCCCTAATGAAAAACTGTTTTTT.